This TCR beta chain was documented in a study of T cell responses to AZD1222 COVID-19 vaccine. TCRdb's table, derived via immunoSEQ multiplex PCR, lists solely in-frame clones and lacks some. The data show about 180,000 clones, with 85% to 95% seen just once and more than 1.5% held by the top ten. Germline trimming cut 4 bases from V and 6 bases from J; bases unmatched to any gene: 7. Germline V CDR1 and CDR2: MGHDK, SYGVNS. This CDR3 has 14 residues. The TCR comes from an adult who received the AZD1222 COVID-19 vaccine. This chain connects TRBV25-1 to TRBJ1-1; 8 bases agree with TRBD1. The sample here was peripheral blood, taken 28 days after the second AZD1222 dose. CDR3 coding DNA: TGTGCCAGCAGTGTCCAGGGGGCGGGGGCTGAAGCTTTCTTT. Translation gives CASSVQGAGAEAFF.